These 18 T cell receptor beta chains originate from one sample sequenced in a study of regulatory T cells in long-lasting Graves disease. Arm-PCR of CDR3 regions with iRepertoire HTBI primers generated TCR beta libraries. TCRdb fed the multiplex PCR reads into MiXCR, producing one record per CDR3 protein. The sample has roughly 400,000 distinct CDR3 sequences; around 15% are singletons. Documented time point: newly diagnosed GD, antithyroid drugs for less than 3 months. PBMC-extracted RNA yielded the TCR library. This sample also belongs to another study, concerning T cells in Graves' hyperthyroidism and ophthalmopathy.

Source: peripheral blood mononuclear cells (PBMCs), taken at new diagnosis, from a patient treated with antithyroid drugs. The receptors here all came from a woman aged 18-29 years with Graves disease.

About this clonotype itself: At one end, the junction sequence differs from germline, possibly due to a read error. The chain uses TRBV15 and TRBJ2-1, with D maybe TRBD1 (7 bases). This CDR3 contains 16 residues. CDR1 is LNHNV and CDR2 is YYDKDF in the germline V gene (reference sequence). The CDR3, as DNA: TGTGCCACCAGCAGAGATCGCGGGACAGCCTACAATGAGCGGTTCTTC. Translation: CATSRDRGTAYNERFF.

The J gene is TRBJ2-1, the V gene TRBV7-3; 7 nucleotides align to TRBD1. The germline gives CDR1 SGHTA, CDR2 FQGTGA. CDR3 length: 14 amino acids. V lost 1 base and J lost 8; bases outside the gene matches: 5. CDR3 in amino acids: CASSLRQGDDEQFF. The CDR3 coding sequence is TGTGCCAGCAGCTTAAGACAGGGAGACGATGAGCAGTTCTTC.

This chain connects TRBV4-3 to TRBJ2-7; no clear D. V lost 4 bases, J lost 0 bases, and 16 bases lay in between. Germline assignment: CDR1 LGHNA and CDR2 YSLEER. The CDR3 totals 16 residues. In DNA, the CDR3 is TGCGCCAGCAGCCGCACGCTGGTAGACGACTCCTACGAGCAGTACTTC. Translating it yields CASSRTLVDDSYEQYF.

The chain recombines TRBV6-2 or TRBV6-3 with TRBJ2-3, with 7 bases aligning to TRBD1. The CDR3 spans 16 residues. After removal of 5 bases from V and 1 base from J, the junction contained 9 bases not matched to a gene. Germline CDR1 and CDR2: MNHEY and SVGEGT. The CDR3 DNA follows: TGTGCCAGCAGTGACCATCGGGACAGTGGCACAGATACGCAGTATTTT. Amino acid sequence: CASSDHRDSGTDTQYF.

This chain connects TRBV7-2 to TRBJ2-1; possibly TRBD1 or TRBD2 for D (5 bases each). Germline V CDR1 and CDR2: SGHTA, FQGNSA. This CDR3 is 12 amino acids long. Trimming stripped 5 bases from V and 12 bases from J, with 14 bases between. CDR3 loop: CASSSRGAGQFF. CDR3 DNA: TGTGCCAGCAGCAGCCGGGGCGCTGGGCAGTTCTTC. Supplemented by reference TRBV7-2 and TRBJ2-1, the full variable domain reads GAGVSQSPSNKVTEKGKDVELRCDPISGHTALYWYRQSLGQGLEFLIYFQGNSAPDKSGLPSDRFSAERTGGSVSTLTIQRTQQEDSAVYLCASSSRGAGQFFGPGTRLTVL.

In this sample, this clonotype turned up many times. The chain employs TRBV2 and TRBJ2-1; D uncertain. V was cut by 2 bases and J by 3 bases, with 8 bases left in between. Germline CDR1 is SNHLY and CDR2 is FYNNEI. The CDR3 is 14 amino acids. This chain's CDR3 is CASSENPSYNEQFF. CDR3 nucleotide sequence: TGTGCCAGCAGTGAAAATCCTAGCTACAATGAGCAGTTCTTC.

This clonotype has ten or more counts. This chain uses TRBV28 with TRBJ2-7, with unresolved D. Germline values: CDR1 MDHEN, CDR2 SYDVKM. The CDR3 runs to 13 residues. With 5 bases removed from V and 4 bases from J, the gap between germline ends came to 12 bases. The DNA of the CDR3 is TGTGCCAGCAGTAATATACTACGGTACGAGCAGTACTTC. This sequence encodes CASSNILRYEQYF.

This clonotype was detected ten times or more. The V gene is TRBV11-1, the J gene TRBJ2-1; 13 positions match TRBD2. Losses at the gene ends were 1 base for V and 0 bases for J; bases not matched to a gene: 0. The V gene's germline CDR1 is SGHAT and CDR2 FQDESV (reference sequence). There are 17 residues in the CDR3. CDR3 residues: CASSLGTSGGSYNEQFF. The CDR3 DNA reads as TGTGCCAGCAGCTTAGGGACTAGCGGGGGCTCCTACAATGAGCAGTTCTTC.

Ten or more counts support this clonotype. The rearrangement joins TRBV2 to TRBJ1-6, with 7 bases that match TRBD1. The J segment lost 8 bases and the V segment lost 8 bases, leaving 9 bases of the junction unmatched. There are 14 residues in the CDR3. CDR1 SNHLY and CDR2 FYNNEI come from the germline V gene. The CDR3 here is CASGGGQVHSPLHF. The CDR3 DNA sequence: TGTGCCAGCGGGGGTGGACAGGTCCATTCACCCCTCCACTTT.

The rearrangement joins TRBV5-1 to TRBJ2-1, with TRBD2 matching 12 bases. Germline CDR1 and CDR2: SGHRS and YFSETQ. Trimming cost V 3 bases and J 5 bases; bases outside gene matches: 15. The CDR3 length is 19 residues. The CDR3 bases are TGCGCCAGCAGCTGGCCTCTAGCGGGAGGGCCCAGGGACGACAATGAGCAGTTCTTC. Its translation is CASSWPLAGGPRDDNEQFF.

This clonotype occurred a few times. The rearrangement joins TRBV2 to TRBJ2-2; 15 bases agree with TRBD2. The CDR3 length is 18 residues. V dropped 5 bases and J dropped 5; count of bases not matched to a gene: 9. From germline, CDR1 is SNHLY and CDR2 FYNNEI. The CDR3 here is CASSQITGTSGRTGELFF. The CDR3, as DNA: TGTGCCAGCAGTCAGATTACCGGGACTAGCGGGAGGACCGGGGAGCTGTTTTTT. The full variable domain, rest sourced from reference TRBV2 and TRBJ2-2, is EPEVTQTPSHQVTQMGQEVILRCVPISNHLYFYWYRQILGQKVEFLVSFYNNEISEKSEIFDDQFSVERPDGSNFTLKIRSTKLEDSAMYFCASSQITGTSGRTGELFFGEGSRLTVL.

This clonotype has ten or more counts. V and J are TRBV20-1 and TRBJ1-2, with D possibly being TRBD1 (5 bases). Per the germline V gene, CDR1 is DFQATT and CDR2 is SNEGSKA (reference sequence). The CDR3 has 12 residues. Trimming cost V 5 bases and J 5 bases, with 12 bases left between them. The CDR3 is CSASFDRYGYTF. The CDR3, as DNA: TGCAGTGCTTCCTTTGACAGATATGGCTACACCTTC.

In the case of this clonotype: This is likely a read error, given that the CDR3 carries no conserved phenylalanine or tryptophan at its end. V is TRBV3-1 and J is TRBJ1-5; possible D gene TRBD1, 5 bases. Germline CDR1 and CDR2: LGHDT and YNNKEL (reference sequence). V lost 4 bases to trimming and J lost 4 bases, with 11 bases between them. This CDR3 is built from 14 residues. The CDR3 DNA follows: TGTGCCAGCAGCCTGGCTGGGGGGAATCAGCCCCAGCATCTT. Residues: CASSLAGGNQPQHL.

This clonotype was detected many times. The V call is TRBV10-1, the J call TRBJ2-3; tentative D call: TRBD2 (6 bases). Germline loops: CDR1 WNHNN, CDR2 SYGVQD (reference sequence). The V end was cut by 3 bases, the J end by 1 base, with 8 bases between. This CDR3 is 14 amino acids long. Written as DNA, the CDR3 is TGCGCCAGCAGTGACCCTAGCGGCACAGATACGCAGTATTTT. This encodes CASSDPSGTDTQYF.

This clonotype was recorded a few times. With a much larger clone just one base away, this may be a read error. In nucleotides, the CDR3 is TGTGCCAGCAGCTTAGCGGGACAGGCAGCAGATACGCAGTATTTT. It codes for CASSLAGQAADTQYF. The chain joins TRBV7-8 to TRBJ2-3; TRBD1 matches 8 bases. V shed 0 bases and J 4 bases; nucleotides not matched to a gene: 3. The germline V gene has CDR1 SGHVS and CDR2 FQNEAQ. CDR3 length: 15 amino acids.

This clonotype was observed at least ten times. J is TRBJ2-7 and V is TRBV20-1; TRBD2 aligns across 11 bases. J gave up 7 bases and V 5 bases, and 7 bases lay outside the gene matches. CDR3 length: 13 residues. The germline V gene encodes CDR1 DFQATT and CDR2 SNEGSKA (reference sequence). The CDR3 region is CSAGGLAVGEQYF. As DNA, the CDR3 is TGCAGTGCTGGGGGACTAGCGGTGGGGGAGCAGTACTTC.

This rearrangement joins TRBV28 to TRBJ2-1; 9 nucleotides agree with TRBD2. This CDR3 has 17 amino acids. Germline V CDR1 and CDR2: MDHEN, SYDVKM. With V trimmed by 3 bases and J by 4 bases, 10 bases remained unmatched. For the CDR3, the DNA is TGTGCCAGCAGTTTCCCTTTAGCGGGAGTGGGATACAATGAGCAGTTCTTC. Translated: CASSFPLAGVGYNEQFF.

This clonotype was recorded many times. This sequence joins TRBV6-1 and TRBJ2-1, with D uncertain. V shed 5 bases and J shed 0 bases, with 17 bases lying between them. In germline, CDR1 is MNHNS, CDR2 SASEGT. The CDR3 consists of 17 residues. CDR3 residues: CASSTMLARSSYNEQFF. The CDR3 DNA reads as TGTGCCAGCAGTACTATGTTGGCGCGGAGCTCCTACAATGAGCAGTTCTTC.